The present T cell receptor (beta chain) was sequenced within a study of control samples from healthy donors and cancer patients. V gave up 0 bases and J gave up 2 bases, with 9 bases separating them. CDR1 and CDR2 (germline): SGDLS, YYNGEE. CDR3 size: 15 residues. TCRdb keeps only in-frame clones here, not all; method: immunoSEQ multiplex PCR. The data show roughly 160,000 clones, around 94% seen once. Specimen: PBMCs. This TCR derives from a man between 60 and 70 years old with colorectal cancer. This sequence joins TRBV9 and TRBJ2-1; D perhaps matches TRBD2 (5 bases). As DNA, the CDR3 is TGTGCCAGCAGCGTAGTTGGGAGTGCCTACAATGAGCAGTTCTTC. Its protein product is CASSVVGSAYNEQFF. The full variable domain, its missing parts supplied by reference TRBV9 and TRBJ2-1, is DSGVTQTPKHLITATGQRVTLRCSPRSGDLSVYWYQQSLDQGLQFLIQYYNGEERAKGNILERFSAQQFPDLHSELNLSSLELGDSALYFCASSVVGSAYNEQFFGPGTRLTVL.